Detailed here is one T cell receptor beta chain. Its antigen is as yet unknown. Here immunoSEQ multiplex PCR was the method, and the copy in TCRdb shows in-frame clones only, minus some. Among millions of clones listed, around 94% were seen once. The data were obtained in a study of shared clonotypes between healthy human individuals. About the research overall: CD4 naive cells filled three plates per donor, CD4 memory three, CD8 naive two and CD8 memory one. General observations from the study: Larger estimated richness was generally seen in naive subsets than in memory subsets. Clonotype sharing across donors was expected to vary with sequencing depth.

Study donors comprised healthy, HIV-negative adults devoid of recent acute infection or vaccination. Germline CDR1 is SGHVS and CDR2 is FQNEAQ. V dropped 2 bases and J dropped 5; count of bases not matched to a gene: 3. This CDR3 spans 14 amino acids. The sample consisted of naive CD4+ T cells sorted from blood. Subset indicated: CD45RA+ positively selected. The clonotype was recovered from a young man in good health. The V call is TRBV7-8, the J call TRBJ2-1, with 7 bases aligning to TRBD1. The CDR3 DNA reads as TGTGCCAGCAGCTTACGGCAGGGGGACAATGAGCAGTTCTTC. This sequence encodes CASSLRQGDNEQFF.